This passage covers 10 T cell receptor beta chains from one sample sequenced in a study of T cell repertoires in cytomegalovirus infection. TCRdb redid the calling of the reads with MiXCR, one entry per CDR3 protein. The table lists around 900,000 distinct CDR3 sequences, about a third of them singletons. The antigens for these receptors are not known. The starting material was cultured CD8+ T cells from PBMCs, obtained from culture after CMV antigen stimulation. These TCRs come from a human donor in good health (CMV status not recorded). Some clones in this sample may be carry-over from other donors' samples.

In the case of this clonotype: A read error may explain this, as a much larger clone is one base away. The chain joins TRBV7-2 to TRBJ2-3, with D tentatively TRBD1 (6 bases). The J call may be wrong; the DNA end is better matched by TRBJ1-5. The CDR3 has 14 amino acids. CDR1 is SGHTA and CDR2 is FQGNSA in the germline V gene. The CDR3 sequence: CASSTSGGADTQHF. The CDR3 DNA sequence: TGTGCCAGCAGCACTAGCGGGGGGGCAGATACGCAGCATTTT.

This clonotype showed up just a few times. J is TRBJ2-3 and V is TRBV7-9, with 8 nucleotides matching TRBD2. V shed 5 bases and J 5 bases; nucleotides not matched to a gene: 12. The CDR3 runs 16 residues. Germline assignment: CDR1 SEHNR and CDR2 FQNEAQ (reference sequence). The DNA of the CDR3 is TGTGCCAGCAGCCCCCTCGGGGGGGCCATGAAAGATACGCAGTATTTT. Protein sequence: CASSPLGGAMKDTQYF.

V is TRBV10-1 and J is TRBJ2-3; D call uncertain. Trimming cost V 2 bases and J 0 bases, with 9 bases left between them. The CDR3 has 15 amino acids. The germline V gene has CDR1 WNHNN and CDR2 SYGVQD (reference sequence). CDR3 region: CASSEMGRSTDTQYF. As DNA, the CDR3 is TGCGCCAGCAGTGAGATGGGAAGAAGCACAGATACGCAGTATTTT.

This clonotype was observed many times. The genes are TRBV7-2 and TRBJ2-1; 10 bases match TRBD2. The CDR3 spans 15 residues. Per the germline V gene, CDR1 is SGHTA and CDR2 is FQGNSA. Trimming removed 5 bases from V and 2 bases from J; junction bases left unmatched: 3. CDR3 DNA: TGTGCCAGCAGCCCCGGGACTAGCGCCTACAATGAGCAGTTCTTC. Translating gives CASSPGTSAYNEQFF.

This rearrangement joins TRBV6-5 to TRBJ1-6; 8 bases are a match to TRBD1. J lost 6 bases, V lost 2 bases, and 18 bases had no gene match. The germline V gene encodes CDR1 MNHEY and CDR2 SVGAGI. The CDR3 covers 20 residues. In DNA, the CDR3 is TGTGCCAGCAGTTACGGGGGGGGCACTTCAGGGGGCATCGGTAATTCACCCCTCCACTTT. Encoded protein: CASSYGGGTSGGIGNSPLHF.

V is TRBV19 and J is TRBJ1-6; the D gene is possibly TRBD1 (5 bases). Trimming pared 7 bases from V and 10 bases from J, leaving 14 bases between. CDR3 length: 13 amino acids. Germline CDR1 LNHDA, CDR2 SQIVND (reference sequence). The CDR3 loop reads CASNQGSGSPLHF. The CDR3 DNA is TGTGCCAGTAATCAGGGTTCAGGGTCACCCCTCCACTTT.

This clonotype was found a few times. This chain connects TRBV5-5 to TRBJ2-1, with D perhaps given as TRBD1 or TRBD2 (6 bases each). The CDR3 runs 14 residues. Germline CDR1 and CDR2: SGHKS and YYEKEE (reference sequence). V was trimmed by 10 bases and J by 7 bases, leaving 21 bases between them. DNA for the CDR3: TGTGCCTCCGGAAGGAACAGGGCGGGGAATGAGCAGTTCTTC. Translating gives CASGRNRAGNEQFF.

This chain connects TRBV9 to TRBJ2-3; 8 bases line up with TRBD1. Germline loops: CDR1 SGDLS, CDR2 YYNGEE. This CDR3 has 18 amino acids. The V and J ends lost 0 bases and 4 bases, in that order; junction bases with no gene match: 13. The CDR3 loop reads CASSVVPSDRGGADTQYF. CDR3 coding DNA: TGTGCCAGCAGCGTAGTCCCTTCAGACAGGGGAGGCGCAGATACGCAGTATTTT.

The chain employs TRBV7-8 and TRBJ2-1, with 9 bases that match TRBD1. In germline, CDR1 is SGHVS, CDR2 FQNEAQ. V shed 6 bases, J shed 9 bases, and the junction held 9 bases outside the gene matches. The CDR3 loop spans 14 amino acids. The CDR3 region has the DNA TGTGCCAGCAGGACAGGGGGGGGGAGAAGTGAGCAGTTCTTC. Translation: CASRTGGGRSEQFF. Full variable domain (rest looked up from reference TRBV7-8 and TRBJ2-1): GAGVSQSPRYKVAKRGQDVALRCDPISGHVSLFWYQQALGQGPEFLTYFQNEAQLDKSGLPSDRFFAERPEGSVSTLKIQRTQQEDSAVYLCASRTGGGRSEQFFGPGTRLTVL.

This clonotype was seen a few times. The CDR3 loop reads CASSQAPENTEAFF. In nucleotides, the CDR3 is TGCGCCAGCAGCCAGGCCCCAGAGAACACTGAAGCTTTCTTT. The chain carries TRBV4-1 and TRBJ1-1, with D unresolved. The CDR3 loop spans 14 amino acids. V lost 3 bases and J 1 base, leaving 9 bases between the germline ends. CDR1 is MGHRA, CDR2 YSYEKL, per germline.